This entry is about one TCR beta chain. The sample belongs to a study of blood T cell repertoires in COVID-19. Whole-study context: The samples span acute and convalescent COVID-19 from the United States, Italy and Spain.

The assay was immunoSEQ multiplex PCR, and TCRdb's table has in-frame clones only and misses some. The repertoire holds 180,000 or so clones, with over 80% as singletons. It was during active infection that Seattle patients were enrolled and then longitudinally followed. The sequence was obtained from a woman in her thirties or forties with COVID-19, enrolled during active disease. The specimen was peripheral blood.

CDR3: CASNPGGNTGELFF. The DNA for the CDR3 is TGCGCCAGCAATCCGGGGGGGAACACCGGGGAGCTGTTTTTT. The chain carries TRBV10-2 and TRBJ2-2; 7 nucleotides line up with TRBD2. Germline-derived CDR1 and CDR2 are WSHSY and SAAADI. The CDR3 contains 14 residues. J was trimmed by 1 base and V by 7 bases; bases with no gene match: 3.